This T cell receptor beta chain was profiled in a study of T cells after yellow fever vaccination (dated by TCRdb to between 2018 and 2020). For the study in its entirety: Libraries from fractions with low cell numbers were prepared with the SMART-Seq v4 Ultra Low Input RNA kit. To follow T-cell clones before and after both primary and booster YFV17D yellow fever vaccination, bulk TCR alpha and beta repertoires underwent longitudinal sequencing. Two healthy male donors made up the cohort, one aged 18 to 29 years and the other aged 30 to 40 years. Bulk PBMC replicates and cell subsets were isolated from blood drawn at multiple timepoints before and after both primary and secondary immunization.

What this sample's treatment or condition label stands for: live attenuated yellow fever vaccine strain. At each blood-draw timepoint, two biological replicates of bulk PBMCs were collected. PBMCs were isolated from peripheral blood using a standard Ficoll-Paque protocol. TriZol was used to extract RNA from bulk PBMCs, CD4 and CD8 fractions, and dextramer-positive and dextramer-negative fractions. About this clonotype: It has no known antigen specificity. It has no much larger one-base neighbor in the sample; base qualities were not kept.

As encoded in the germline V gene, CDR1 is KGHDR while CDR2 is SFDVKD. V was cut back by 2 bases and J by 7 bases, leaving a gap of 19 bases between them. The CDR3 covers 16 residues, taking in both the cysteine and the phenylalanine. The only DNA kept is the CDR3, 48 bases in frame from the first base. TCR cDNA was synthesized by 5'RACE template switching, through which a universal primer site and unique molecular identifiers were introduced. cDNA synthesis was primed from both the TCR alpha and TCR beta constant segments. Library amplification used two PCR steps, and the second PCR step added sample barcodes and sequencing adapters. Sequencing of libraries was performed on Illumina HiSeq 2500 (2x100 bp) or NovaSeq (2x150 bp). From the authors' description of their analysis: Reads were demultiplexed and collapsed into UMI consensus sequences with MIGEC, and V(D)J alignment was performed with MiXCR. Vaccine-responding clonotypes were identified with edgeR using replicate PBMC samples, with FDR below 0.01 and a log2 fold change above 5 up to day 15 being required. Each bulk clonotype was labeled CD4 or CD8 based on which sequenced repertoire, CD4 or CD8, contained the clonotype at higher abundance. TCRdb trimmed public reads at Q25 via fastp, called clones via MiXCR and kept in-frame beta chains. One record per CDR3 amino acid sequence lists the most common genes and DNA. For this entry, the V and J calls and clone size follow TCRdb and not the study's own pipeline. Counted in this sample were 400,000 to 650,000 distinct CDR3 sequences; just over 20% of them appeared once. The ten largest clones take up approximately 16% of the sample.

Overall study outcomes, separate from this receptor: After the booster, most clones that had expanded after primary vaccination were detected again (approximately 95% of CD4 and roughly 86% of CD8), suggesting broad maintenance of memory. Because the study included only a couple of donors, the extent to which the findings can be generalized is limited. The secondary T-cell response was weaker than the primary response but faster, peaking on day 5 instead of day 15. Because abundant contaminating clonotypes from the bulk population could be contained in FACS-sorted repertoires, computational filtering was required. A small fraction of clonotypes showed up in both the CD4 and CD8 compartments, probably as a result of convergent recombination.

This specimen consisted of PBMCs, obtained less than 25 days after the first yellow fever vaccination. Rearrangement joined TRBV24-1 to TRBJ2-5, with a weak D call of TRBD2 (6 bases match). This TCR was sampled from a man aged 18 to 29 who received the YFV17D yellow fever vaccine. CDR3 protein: CATSDSQEGSGGTQYF. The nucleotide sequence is TGTGCCACCAGTGATTCTCAGGAGGGGAGTGGTGGGACCCAGTACTTC.